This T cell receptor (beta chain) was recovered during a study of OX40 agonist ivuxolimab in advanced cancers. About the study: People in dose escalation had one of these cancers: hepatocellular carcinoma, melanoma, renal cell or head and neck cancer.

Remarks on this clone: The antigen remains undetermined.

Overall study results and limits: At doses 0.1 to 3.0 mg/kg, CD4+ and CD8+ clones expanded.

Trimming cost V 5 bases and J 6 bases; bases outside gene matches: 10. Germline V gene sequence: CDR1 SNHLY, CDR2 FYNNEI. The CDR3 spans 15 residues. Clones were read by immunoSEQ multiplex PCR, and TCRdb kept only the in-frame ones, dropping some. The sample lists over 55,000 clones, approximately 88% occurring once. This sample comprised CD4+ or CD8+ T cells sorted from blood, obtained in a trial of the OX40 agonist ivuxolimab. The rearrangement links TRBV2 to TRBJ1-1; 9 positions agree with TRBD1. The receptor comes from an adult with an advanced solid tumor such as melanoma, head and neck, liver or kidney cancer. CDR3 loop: CASSSRQGVWAEAFF. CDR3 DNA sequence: TGTGCCAGCAGTTCTCGACAGGGGGTGTGGGCTGAAGCTTTCTTT.